Included here is one T cell receptor beta chain sequence, with context. Germline CDR1 is DFQATT and CDR2 is SNEGSKA (reference sequence). This CDR3 has 11 residues. Sequencing used immunoSEQ multiplex PCR; TCRdb keeps in-frame clones, though not all of them. Seen here are tens of thousands of clones, more than 75% observed once, and the top ten hold approximately 0.98%. This record belongs to a study of T cell changes during pregnancy in multiple sclerosis. The TCR was taken from a female donor in good health, enrolled as a control in a pregnancy study. This chain connects TRBV20-1 to TRBJ2-3, with D possibly matching TRBD2 (6 bases). This specimen was CD4+ T cells from peripheral blood mononuclear cells, taken in the second trimester of pregnancy. This chain's CDR3 is CRSGSTDTQYF. In DNA form, the CDR3 reads TGCAGGAGCGGGAGCACAGATACGCAGTATTTT.